The table lists the clone carrying this TCR beta chain with many counts. Its antigen remains unknown. This specimen comes from a study of T cells in Graves' hyperthyroidism and ophthalmopathy. Study-level results: Onset of ophthalmopathy came a median 6.5 months after the model predicted it. Most thyroid clonotypes expanded above 0.001 appeared in blood too.

Orbital computed tomography and thyroid ultrasound, together with serum TRAb and thyroxine and clinical symptoms, were used for diagnoses. There were TCR beta CDR3 regions amplified from RNA transcripts. During a first-round RT-PCR of the TCR CDR3, the HTBI primer set was used. Using its own MiXCR run on the multiplex PCR reads, TCRdb lists one record per CDR3 protein. The sample includes about 500,000 distinct CDR3 sequences, approximately 48% of them seen just once. CDR1 and CDR2 from the germline V gene are MNHNS and SASEGT. V shed 7 bases and J shed 5 bases, with 5 bases lying between them. The CDR3 covers 11 residues.

J is TRBJ2-2 and V is TRBV6-1; D uncertain. The TCR originated in an adult woman with Graves' disease, either hyperthyroidism or ophthalmopathy (not recorded which). The specimen sequenced was peripheral blood or thyroid tissue (not recorded which). The CDR3 region has the DNA TGTGCCAGCATGGTTACCGGGGAGCTGTTTTTT. Its protein product is CASMVTGELFF.